Listed below are T cell receptor beta chains from one sample, sequenced in a study of blood T cell repertoires in COVID-19. TCRdb's table, derived via immunoSEQ multiplex PCR, lists solely in-frame clones and lacks some. The sample consists of 300,000 to 450,000 clones, more than 70% of them appearing once. Sequencing input: PBMCs or T cells enriched from blood (not recorded which). The receptors here all came from a woman aged 18 to 35 who had recovered from COVID-19. The CDR3 runs from the conserved cysteine through the conserved F or W. The D gene is left open where the match is weak. Not all rows give a size; the values are once, few, many and, for expanded clones, a class.

clone_size	j_call	d_call	v_call	cdr3_aa	cdr3_nt
.	TRBJ2-1	TRBD2	TRBV27	CASSPQRGGYNEQFF	TGTGCCAGCAGTCCCCAGCGGGGGGGATACAATGAGCAGTTCTTC
.	TRBJ2-3	TRBD2	TRBV11-2	CASSLYSGRTDTQYF	TGTGCCAGCAGCTTATATAGCGGGAGGACAGATACGCAGTATTTT
.	TRBJ1-1	.	TRBV19	CASSSGETYTEAFF	TGTGCCAGTAGCTCAGGGGAGACGTACACTGAAGCTTTCTTT
few	TRBJ1-1	.	TRBV2	CASSEQGRVNTEAFF	TGTGCCAGCAGTGAACAGGGGAGGGTGAACACTGAAGCTTTCTTT
.	TRBJ2-5	TRBD2	TRBV3-1/TRBV3-2	CASSLYPAGYQETQYF	TGTGCCAGCAGCCTCTATCCAGCGGGGTACCAAGAGACCCAGTACTTC
once	TRBJ2-3	TRBD2	TRBV6-2/TRBV6-3	CASSYRGGRADTQYF	TGTGCCAGCAGTTATCGGGGGGGCCGAGCAGATACGCAGTATTTT
.	TRBJ1-6	.	TRBV19	CASSEVGMRQGGSPLHF	TGTGCCAGTAGCGAAGTTGGGATGAGGCAGGGAGGATCACCCCTCCACTTT
.	TRBJ1-2	.	TRBV15	CATSRAVSSDYGYTF	TGTGCCACCAGCAGAGCCGTATCAAGCGACTATGGCTACACCTTC
.	TRBJ1-6	TRBD1	TRBV14	CASSQKGTGGSPLHF	TGTGCCAGCAGCCAAAAGGGGACAGGGGGTTCACCCCTCCACTTT
.	TRBJ2-2	.	TRBV4-3	CASSQEAGNTGELFF	TGCGCCAGCAGCCAAGAGGCGGGGAACACCGGGGAGCTGTTTTTT
.	TRBJ1-2	.	TRBV11-2	CASSLEAGPLGYTF	TGTGCCAGCAGCTTAGAGGCAGGGCCTCTGGGCTACACCTTC